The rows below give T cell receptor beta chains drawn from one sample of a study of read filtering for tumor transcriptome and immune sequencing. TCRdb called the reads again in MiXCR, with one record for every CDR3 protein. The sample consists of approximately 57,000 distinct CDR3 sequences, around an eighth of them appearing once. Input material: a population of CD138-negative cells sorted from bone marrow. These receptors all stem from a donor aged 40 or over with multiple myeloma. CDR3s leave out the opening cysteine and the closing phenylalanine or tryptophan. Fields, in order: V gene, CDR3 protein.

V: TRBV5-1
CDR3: ASSRTSEADTQY

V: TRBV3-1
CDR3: ASSPRGEFTRNTIY

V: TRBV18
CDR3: ASSPPGTLETQY

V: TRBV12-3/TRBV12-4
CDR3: ASSLGNIQY

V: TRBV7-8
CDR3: ASNPRGQNTGGLF

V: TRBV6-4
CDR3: ASSDKSGANVLT

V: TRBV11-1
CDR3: ASGQHLNTEAS

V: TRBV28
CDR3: ASRLTSGGLPYEQY

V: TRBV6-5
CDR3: ASSHLRGRGTNEKLF

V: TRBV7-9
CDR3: ASSLDSLRGSLNTEAF

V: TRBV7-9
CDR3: ASSLVAETGELF

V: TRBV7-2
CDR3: ASSLEANRGTQY

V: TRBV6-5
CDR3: ASSYHYRDRATEAF

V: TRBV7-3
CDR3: ASSLRSGGGSYNEQF

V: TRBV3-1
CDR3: ASSQDVRGLYQETQY

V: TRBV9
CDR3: ASSVGTDYT

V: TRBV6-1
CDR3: ASSETGTVYNEQF

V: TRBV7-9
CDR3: ASSSQRGRDIEQY

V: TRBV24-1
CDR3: ATSDLGASGTENTGELF

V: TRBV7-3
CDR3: ASSLRGFTGELF

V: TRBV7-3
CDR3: ASSSTSGVTGELF

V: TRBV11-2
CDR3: ASSDRTGLCNQPQH

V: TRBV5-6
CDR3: ASSRVTGGVGNQPQH

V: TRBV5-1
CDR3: ASSLDRVGEKLF

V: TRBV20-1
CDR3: SARNGQGYEQY

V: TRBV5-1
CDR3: ASSPQEGRNTEAF

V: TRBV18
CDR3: ASSPPSQAKNIQY

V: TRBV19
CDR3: ASSIRVPNQPQH

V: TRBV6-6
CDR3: ASSPVGVETQY

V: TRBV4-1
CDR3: ASSQGTGGSRNEQF

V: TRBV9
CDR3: ASSVAFGNTDTQY

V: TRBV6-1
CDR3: ASSDRRGGPETQY

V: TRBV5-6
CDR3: ASSLVGYEQY

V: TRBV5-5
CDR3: ASSLSSRSSYNEQF

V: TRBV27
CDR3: ASSFSGYEPQH

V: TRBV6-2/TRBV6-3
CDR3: ASSREGQLEKLF

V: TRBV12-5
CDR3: ASGFYAGGIGTFDGELF

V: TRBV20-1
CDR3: SASHGSSSYNSPLH

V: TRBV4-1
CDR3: ASSQEREVAGNTIY

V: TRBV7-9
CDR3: ASSTDRGQETQY

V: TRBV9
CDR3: ASSPLGSGNTIY

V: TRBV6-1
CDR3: ATWPGQKYEKLF

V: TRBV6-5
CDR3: ASSYGGDGGAYNEQF

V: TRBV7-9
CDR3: ASSLAAGSNQPQH

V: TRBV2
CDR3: ASSSVDTQY